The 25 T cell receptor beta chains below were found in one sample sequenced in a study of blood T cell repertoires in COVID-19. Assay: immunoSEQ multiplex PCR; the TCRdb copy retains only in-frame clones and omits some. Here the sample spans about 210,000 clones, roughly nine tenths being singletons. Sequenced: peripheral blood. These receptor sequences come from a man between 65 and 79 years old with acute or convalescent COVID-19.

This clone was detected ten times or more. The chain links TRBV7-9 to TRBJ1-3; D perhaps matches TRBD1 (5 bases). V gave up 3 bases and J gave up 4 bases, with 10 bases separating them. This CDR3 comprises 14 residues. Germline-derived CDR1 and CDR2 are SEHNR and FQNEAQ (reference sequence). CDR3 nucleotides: TGTGCCAGCAGCTTCGGGGGTGGAGGAAACACCATATATTTT. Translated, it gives CASSFGGGGNTIYF.

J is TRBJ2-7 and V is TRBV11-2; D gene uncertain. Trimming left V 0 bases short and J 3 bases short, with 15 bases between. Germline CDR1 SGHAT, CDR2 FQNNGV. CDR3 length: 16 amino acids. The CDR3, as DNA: TGTGCCAGCAGCTTAGATTTGGGCAGGCCCTACTACGAGCAGTACTTC. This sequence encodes CASSLDLGRPYYEQYF. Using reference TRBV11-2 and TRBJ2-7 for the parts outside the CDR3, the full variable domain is EAGVAQSPRYKIIEKRQSVAFWCNPISGHATLYWYQQILGQGPKLLIQFQNNGVVDDSQLPKDRFSAERLKGVDSTLKIQPAKLEDSAVYLCASSLDLGRPYYEQYFGPGTRLTVT.

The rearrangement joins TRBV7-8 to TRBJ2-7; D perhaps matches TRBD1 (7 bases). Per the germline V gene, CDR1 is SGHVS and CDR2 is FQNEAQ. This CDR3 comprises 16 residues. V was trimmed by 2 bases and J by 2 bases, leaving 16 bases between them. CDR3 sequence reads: CASSLRQGGATYEQYF. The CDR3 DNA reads TGTGCCAGCAGCTTAAGACAGGGAGGAGCGACCTACGAGCAGTACTTC.

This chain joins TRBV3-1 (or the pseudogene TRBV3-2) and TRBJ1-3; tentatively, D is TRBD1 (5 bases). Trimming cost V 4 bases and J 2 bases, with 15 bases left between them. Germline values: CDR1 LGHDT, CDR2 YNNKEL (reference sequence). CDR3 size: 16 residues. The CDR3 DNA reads TGTGCCAGCAGCCGGGGGGACGCGGGCGCTGGAAACACCATATATTTT. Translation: CASSRGDAGAGNTIYF.

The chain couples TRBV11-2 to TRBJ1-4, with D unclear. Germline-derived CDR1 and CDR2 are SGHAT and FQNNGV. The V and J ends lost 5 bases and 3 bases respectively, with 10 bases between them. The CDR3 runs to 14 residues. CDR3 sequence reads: CASSPRTSNEKLFF. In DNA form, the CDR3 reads TGTGCCAGCAGCCCCCGGACTTCTAATGAAAAACTGTTTTTT.

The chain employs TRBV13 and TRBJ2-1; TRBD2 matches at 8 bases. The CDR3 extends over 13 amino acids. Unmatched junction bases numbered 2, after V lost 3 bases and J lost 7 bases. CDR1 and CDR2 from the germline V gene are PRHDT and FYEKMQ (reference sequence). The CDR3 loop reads CASSFVAGNEQFF. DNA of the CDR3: TGTGCCAGCAGCTTCGTAGCGGGGAATGAGCAGTTCTTC.

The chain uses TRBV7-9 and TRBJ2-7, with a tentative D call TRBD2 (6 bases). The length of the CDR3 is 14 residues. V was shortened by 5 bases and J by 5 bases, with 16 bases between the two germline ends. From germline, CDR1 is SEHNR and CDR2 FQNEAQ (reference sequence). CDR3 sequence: CASSRGTDYNEQYF. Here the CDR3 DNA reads TGTGCCAGCAGCCGAGGAACGGACTATAACGAGCAGTACTTC.

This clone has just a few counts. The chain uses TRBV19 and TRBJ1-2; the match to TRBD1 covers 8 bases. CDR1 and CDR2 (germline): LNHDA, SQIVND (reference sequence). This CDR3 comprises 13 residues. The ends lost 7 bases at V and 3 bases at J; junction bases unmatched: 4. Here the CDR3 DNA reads TGTGCCAGTATGGACAGGGACTACTATGGCTACACCTTC. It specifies CASMDRDYYGYTF. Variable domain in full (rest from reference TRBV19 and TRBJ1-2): DGGITQSPKYLFRKEGQNVTLSCEQNLNHDAMYWYRQDPGQGLRLIYYSQIVNDFQKGDIAEGYSVSREKKESFPLTVTSAQKNPTAFYLCASMDRDYYGYTFGSGTRLTVV.

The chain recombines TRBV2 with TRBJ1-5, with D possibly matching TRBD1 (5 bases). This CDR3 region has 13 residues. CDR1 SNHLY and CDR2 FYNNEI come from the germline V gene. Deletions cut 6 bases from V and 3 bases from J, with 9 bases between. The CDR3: CASRGGYNQPQHF. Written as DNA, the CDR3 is TGTGCCAGCAGGGGGGGTTACAATCAGCCCCAGCATTTT. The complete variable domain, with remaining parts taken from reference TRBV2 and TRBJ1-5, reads EPEVTQTPSHQVTQMGQEVILRCVPISNHLYFYWYRQILGQKVEFLVSFYNNEISEKSEIFDDQFSVERPDGSNFTLKIRSTKLEDSAMYFCASRGGYNQPQHFGDGTRLSIL.

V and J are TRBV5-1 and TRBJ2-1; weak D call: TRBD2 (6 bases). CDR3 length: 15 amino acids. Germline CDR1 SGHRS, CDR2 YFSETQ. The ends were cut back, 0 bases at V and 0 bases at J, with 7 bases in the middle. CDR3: CASSLDGSSYNEQFF. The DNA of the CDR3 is TGCGCCAGCAGCTTGGACGGGAGCTCCTACAATGAGCAGTTCTTC.

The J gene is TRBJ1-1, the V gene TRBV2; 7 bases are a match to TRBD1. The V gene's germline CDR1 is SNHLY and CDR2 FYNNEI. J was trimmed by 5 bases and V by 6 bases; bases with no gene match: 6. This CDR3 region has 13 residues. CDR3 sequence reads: CASSTTGWTEAFF. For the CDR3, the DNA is TGTGCCAGCAGCACGACAGGGTGGACTGAAGCTTTCTTT.

The CDR3 nucleotides are TGTGCCAGCAGTTACCCCGGCTCCTACGAGCAGTACTTC. Translation: CASSYPGSYEQYF. V usage is TRBV6-6 and J usage is TRBJ2-7; D not certain. This CDR3 has 13 residues. Trimming left V 2 bases short and J 0 bases short, with 5 bases between. Germline loops: CDR1 MNHNY, CDR2 SVGAGI (reference sequence).

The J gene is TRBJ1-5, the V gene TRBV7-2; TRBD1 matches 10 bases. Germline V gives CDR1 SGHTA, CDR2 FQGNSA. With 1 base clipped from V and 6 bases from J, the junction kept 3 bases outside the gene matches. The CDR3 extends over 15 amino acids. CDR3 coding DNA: TGTGCCAGCAGCTTAGGACAGGGGGCATTTCAGCCCCAGCATTTT. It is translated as CASSLGQGAFQPQHF.

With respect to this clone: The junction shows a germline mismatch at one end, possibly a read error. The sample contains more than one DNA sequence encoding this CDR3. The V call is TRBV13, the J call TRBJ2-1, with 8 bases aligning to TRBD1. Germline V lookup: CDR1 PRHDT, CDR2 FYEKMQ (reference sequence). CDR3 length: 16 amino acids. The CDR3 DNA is TGTGCCAGCAGCAACTACAGGGGGAGCTCCTACAATGAGCAATTCTTC. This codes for CASSNYRGSSYNEQFF.

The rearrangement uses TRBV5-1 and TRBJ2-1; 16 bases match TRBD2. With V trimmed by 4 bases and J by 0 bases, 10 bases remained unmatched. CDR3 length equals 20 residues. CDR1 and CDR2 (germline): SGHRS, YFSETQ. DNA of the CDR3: TGCGCCAGCAGCCCTGTGGGACTAGCGGGAGGGCCGGGCTCCTACAATGAGCAGTTCTTC. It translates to CASSPVGLAGGPGSYNEQFF.

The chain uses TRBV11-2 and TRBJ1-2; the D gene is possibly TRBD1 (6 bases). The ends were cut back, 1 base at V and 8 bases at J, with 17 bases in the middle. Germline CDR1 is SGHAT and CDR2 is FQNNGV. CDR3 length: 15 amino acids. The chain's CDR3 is CASSLGAGAGEGYTF. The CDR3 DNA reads TGTGCCAGCAGCTTAGGCGCAGGGGCTGGTGAGGGCTACACCTTC.

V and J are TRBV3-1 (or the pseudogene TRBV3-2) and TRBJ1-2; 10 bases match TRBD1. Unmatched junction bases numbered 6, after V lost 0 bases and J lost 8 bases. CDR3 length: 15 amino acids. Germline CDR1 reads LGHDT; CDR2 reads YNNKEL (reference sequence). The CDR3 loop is CASSQEGTGARGYTF. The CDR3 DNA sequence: TGTGCCAGCAGCCAAGAAGGGACAGGGGCTAGGGGCTACACCTTC.

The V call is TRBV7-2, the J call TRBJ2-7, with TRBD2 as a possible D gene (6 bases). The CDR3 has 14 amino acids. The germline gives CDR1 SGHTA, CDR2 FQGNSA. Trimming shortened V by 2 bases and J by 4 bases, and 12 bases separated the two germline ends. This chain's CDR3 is CASSLKGLAYEQYF. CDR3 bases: TGTGCCAGCAGCTTAAAGGGGCTAGCGTACGAGCAGTACTTC. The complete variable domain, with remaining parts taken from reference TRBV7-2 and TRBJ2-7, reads GAGVSQSPSNKVTEKGKDVELRCDPISGHTALYWYRQSLGQGLEFLIYFQGNSAPDKSGLPSDRFSAERTGGSVSTLTIQRTQQEDSAVYLCASSLKGLAYEQYFGPGTRLTVT.

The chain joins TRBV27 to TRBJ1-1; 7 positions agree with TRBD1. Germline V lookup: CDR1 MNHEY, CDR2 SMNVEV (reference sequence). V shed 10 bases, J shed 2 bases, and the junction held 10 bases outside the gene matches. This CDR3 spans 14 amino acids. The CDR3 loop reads CATGQAGTNTEAFF. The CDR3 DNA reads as TGTGCCACTGGACAGGCAGGAACTAACACTGAAGCTTTCTTT.

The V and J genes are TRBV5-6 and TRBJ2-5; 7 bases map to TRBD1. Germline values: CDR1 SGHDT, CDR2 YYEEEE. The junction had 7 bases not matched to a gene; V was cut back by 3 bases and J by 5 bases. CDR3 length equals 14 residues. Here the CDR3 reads CASSSLTGLETQYF. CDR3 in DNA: TGTGCCAGCAGCTCCTTGACAGGGTTGGAGACCCAGTACTTC. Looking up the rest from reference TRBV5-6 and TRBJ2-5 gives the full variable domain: DAGVTQSPTHLIKTRGQQVTLRCSPKSGHDTVSWYQQALGQGPQFIFQYYEEEERQRGNFPDRFSGHQFPNYSSELNVNALLLGDSALYLCASSSLTGLETQYFGPGTRLLVL.

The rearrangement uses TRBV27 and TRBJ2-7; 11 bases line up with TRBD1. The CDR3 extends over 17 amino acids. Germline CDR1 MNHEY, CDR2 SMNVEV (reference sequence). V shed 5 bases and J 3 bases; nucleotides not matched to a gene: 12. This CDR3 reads CASSSSIRDRGVYEQYF. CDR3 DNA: TGTGCCAGCAGTAGCAGCATCCGGGACAGGGGGGTCTACGAGCAGTACTTC.

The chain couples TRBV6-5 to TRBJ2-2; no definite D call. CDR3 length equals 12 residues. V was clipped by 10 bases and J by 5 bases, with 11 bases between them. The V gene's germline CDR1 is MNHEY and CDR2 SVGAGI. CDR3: CATARPTGELFF. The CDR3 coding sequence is TGTGCCACGGCGAGGCCGACCGGGGAGCTGTTTTTT.

The chain's CDR3 is CATSSAGQGSYEQYF. The CDR3 DNA sequence: TGTGCCACCAGCAGTGCGGGACAGGGTTCCTACGAGCAGTACTTC. The rearrangement joins TRBV15 to TRBJ2-7; 9 nucleotides agree with TRBD1. The CDR3 is 15 residues long. Losses at the gene ends were 3 bases for V and 1 base for J; bases not matched to a gene: 4. From germline, CDR1 is LNHNV and CDR2 YYDKDF (reference sequence).

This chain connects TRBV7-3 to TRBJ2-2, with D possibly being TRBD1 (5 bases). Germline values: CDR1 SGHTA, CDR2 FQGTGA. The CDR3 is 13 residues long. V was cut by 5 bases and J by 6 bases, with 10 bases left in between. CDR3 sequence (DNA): TGTGCCAGCAGCCCCCTAGGGGCCGGGGAGCTGTTTTTT. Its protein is CASSPLGAGELFF.

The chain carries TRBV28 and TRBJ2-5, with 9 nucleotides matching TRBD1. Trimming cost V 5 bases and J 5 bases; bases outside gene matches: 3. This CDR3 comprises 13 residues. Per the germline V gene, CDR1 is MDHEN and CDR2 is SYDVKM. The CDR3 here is CASSLQGAETQYF. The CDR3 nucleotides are TGTGCCAGCAGTCTACAGGGGGCGGAGACCCAGTACTTC.